The 15 T cell receptor beta chains in this list originate from one sample, sequenced in a study of OX40 agonist ivuxolimab in advanced cancers. Assay: immunoSEQ multiplex PCR; the TCRdb copy retains only in-frame clones and omits some. The sample has roughly 62,000 clones, 85% seen once; the top ten hold 3.5% to 4%. This specimen consisted of CD4+ or CD8+ T cells sorted from blood, obtained in a trial of the OX40 agonist ivuxolimab. The receptor source for this set is an adult with an advanced solid tumor such as melanoma, head and neck, liver or kidney cancer.

DNA of the CDR3: TGTGCCAGCAGCCAAGAAACTAGCGGGGACCCCTACGAGCAGTACTTC. Amino acids: CASSQETSGDPYEQYF. The V call is TRBV4-2, the J call TRBJ2-7; TRBD2 matches 10 bases. CDR1 is LGHNA, CDR2 YNFKEQ, per germline. There are 16 residues in the CDR3. The ends lost 0 bases at V and 2 bases at J; junction bases unmatched: 4.

The chain uses TRBV7-3 and TRBJ2-7; D is unresolved. V was pared by 5 bases and J by 2 bases, with 10 bases between. The CDR3 spans 13 residues. The germline V gene encodes CDR1 SGHTA and CDR2 FQGTGA. CDR3 residues: CASSLGSPYEQYF. CDR3 nucleotides: TGTGCCAGCAGCCTAGGCAGTCCCTACGAGCAGTACTTC.

The chain combines TRBV6-5 with TRBJ2-5; D is uncertain. This CDR3 region has 14 residues. In germline, CDR1 is MNHEY, CDR2 SVGAGI. Between the trimmed V and J ends, which lost 6 bases and 0 bases, there was a span of 11 bases. The CDR3: CASSPLVYQETQYF. CDR3 in DNA: TGTGCCAGCAGCCCATTAGTTTACCAAGAGACCCAGTACTTC.

The chain employs TRBV5-6 and TRBJ2-4, with a tentative D call TRBD1 (5 bases). This CDR3 is built from 14 residues. Trimming stripped 3 bases from V and 2 bases from J, with 9 bases between. Germline V lookup: CDR1 SGHDT, CDR2 YYEEEE. The CDR3 region is CASSSTETKNIQYF. The CDR3 DNA follows: TGTGCCAGCAGCTCGACAGAAACCAAAAACATTCAGTACTTC.

The chain is built from TRBV6-5 and TRBJ1-1, with 11 nucleotides matching TRBD1. Germline CDR1 reads MNHEY; CDR2 reads SVGAGI. The trim removed 2 bases at V and 5 bases at J, leaving 7 bases unmatched. The CDR3 extends over 16 amino acids. The CDR3 coding sequence is TGTGCCAGCAGTTACCGTAGGACAGGGGGCGCAACTGAAGCTTTCTTT. Its translation: CASSYRRTGGATEAFF.

This chain joins TRBV7-3 and TRBJ2-5; possibly TRBD2 for D (6 bases). Trimming stripped 1 base from V and 5 bases from J, with 8 bases between. The V gene's germline CDR1 is SGHTA and CDR2 FQGTGA. This CDR3 comprises 13 residues. CDR3 bases: TGTGCCAGCAGCTTAAACCGGGGGGAGACCCAGTACTTC. Encoded protein: CASSLNRGETQYF.

The chain combines TRBV6-5 with TRBJ2-1, with D perhaps TRBD1 (6 bases). Germline V lookup: CDR1 MNHEY, CDR2 SVGAGI. Trimming took off 0 bases at V and 9 bases at J, with 18 bases between the two ends. The CDR3 sequence is 16 residues long. DNA of the CDR3: TGTGCCAGCAGTTACTCGAGGACGACCCAGGGGTTTGAGCAGTTCTTC. It translates to CASSYSRTTQGFEQFF.

The chain joins TRBV21-1 to TRBJ2-2; TRBD2 is the table's D call, not checked against the DNA. TRBV21-1 is annotated as a pseudogene. The length of the CDR3 is 20 residues. The CDR3 here is CASSKENPTSGSFQTGELFF. CDR3 sequence (DNA): TGTGCCAGCAGCAAAGAGAATCCGACTAGCGGGAGTTTCCAGACCGGGGAGCTGTTTTTT.

J is TRBJ1-2 and V is TRBV4-1; D might be TRBD1 (5 bases). The V end lost 0 bases, the J end lost 0 bases, and 14 bases lay between the germline ends. Germline lookup yields CDR1 MGHRA and CDR2 YSYEKL. The CDR3 sequence is 17 residues long. CDR3 region: CASSQEPRGQANYGYTF. DNA for the CDR3: TGCGCCAGCAGCCAAGAGCCGCGGGGCCAAGCTAACTATGGCTACACCTTC.

The chain is built from TRBV10-3 and TRBJ2-3, with TRBD2 as a possible D gene (5 bases). The CDR3 covers 13 residues. In germline, CDR1 is ENHRY, CDR2 SYGVKD. Trimming took off 6 bases at V and 5 bases at J, with 12 bases between the two ends. The CDR3 sequence: CAISGESRDTQYF. CDR3 nucleotides: TGTGCCATCAGCGGGGAATCGCGAGATACGCAGTATTTT.

The V call is TRBV9, the J call TRBJ2-5; 7 bases line up with TRBD2. Germline lookup yields CDR1 SGDLS and CDR2 YYNGEE. With V trimmed by 3 bases and J by 2 bases, 4 bases remained unmatched. The CDR3 consists of 14 residues. CDR3 region: CASSGLAAQETQYF. In DNA, the CDR3 is TGTGCCAGCAGCGGGCTAGCGGCACAAGAGACCCAGTACTTC.

As regards this clone: One end of the junction does not line up with germline, which may come from a read error. The chain employs TRBV11-2 and TRBJ1-1; TRBD1 is a possible D gene (6 bases). CDR1 and CDR2 (germline): SGHAT, FQNNGV. This CDR3 spans 13 amino acids. CDR3 protein: CASSIERGTEAFF. Written as DNA, the CDR3 is TGTGCCAGCAGCATAGAGAGGGGGACTGAAGCTTTCTTT.

This clone was seen only a few times. The V and J genes are TRBV29-1 and TRBJ2-7, with 8 bases aligning to TRBD1. The germline CDR1 and CDR2 sequences are SQVTM and ANQGSEA. The junction had 19 bases not matched to a gene; V was cut back by 5 bases and J by 13 bases. The CDR3 sequence is 14 residues long. In nucleotides, the CDR3 is TGCAGCGTTAAGGAAGGAGGACAGGGCGGGTTCGTATACTTC. Residues: CSVKEGGQGGFVYF.

The V gene is TRBV9, the J gene TRBJ1-1; no clear D gene. CDR1 SGDLS and CDR2 YYNGEE come from the germline V gene. This CDR3 contains 14 residues. Trimming stripped 2 bases from V and 1 base from J, with 9 bases between. The CDR3 loop is CASSVVTSNTEAFF. In DNA form, the CDR3 reads TGTGCCAGCAGCGTCGTGACTTCGAACACTGAAGCTTTCTTT.

The rearrangement uses TRBV10-3 and TRBJ2-3; D might be TRBD1 (6 bases). In germline, CDR1 is ENHRY, CDR2 SYGVKD. The CDR3 spans 15 residues. The CDR3 here is CAIRPQGSPPDTQYF. The CDR3 coding sequence is TGTGCAATCCGTCCACAGGGTTCGCCCCCAGATACGCAGTATTTT.